The rows below give T cell receptor beta chains drawn from one sample of a study of Ad26.COV2.S vaccination and SARS-CoV-2 variants. Here immunoSEQ multiplex PCR was the method, and the copy in TCRdb shows in-frame clones only, minus some. The repertoire holds about 320,000 clones, with roughly 86% as singletons. The input for sequencing was peripheral blood, taken in a trial of Ad26.COV2.S vaccine versus placebo. The receptors were sampled from a person between 18 and 59 years old who received the Ad26.COV2.S COVID-19 vaccine or a placebo. The CDR3 runs from the conserved cysteine through the conserved F or W. Each record gives: V gene, D gene, clone size, J gene, CDR3 DNA, CDR3 protein. A D gene is named only where the DNA matches it firmly. A clone size is listed for some rows: how often the clone was seen (once, few, many), or a class if it is expanded.

>TRBV18|TRBD1|once|TRBJ1-6
TGTGCCAGCTCACCGGGACAGCTCACAGGATCACCCCTCCACTTT
CASSPGQLTGSPLHF
>TRBV19|.|.|TRBJ1-6
TGTGCCAGTAGTCCTATTTGGACAGTCTATAATTCACCCCTCCACTTT
CASSPIWTVYNSPLHF
>TRBV6-2/TRBV6-3|.|.|TRBJ2-1
TGTGCCAGCAGTTTGGAGTTTGTCTACAATGAGCAGTTCTTC
CASSLEFVYNEQFF
>TRBV3-1/TRBV3-2|.|.|TRBJ1-6
TGTGCCAGCAGCCAAACAGCGACGAGGACCCTCCACTTT
CASSQTATRTLHF
>TRBV29-1|.|.|TRBJ2-2
TGCAGCGGGGGACACCGCGCGAACACCGGGGAGCTGTTTTTT
CSGGHRANTGELFF
>TRBV6-1|TRBD1|.|TRBJ2-7
TGTGCCAGCAGTGAACCGGGACAGGGACCCTACGAGCAGTACTTC
CASSEPGQGPYEQYF
>TRBV5-1|.|.|TRBJ2-2
TGCGCCAGCAGCCAGGGCCGGCAGCTCACCGGGGAGCTGTTTTTT
CASSQGRQLTGELFF
>TRBV4-1|.|few|TRBJ1-6
TGCGCCAGCAGCCAACCCACGGGGGGGCTAGATTCACCCCTCCACTTT
CASSQPTGGLDSPLHF
>TRBV7-2|TRBD2|.|TRBJ2-3
TGTGCCAGCAGCTTAAAGTGGCGGGGGTCTAGCACAGATACGCAGTATTTT
CASSLKWRGSSTDTQYF
>TRBV7-9|.|.|TRBJ2-3
TGTGCCAGCACCTATACAGGGAAGGGTACGCAGTATTTT
CASTYTGKGTQYF
>TRBV4-1|TRBD1|.|TRBJ2-1
TGCGCCAGCAGCCAAGCCGGGACAGGGGGCCGAAATGAGCAGTTCTTC
CASSQAGTGGRNEQFF
>TRBV4-1|.|.|TRBJ2-3
TGCGCCAGCAGCCAATCGTTCGGGGGTCCAGATACGCAGTATTTT
CASSQSFGGPDTQYF
>TRBV7-9|.|once|TRBJ2-3
TGTGCCAGCAGCCCAAGGACGGATTACACAGATACGCAGTATTTT
CASSPRTDYTDTQYF
>TRBV7-8|TRBD2|.|TRBJ2-2
TGTGCCAGCAGCCCCCGTACTAGCGGGGGTTCGGGGGAGCTGTTTTTT
CASSPRTSGGSGELFF
>TRBV10-3|.|few|TRBJ2-1
TGTGCCATCAGTGGACTACAGGGCGGGGAGCAGTTCTTC
CAISGLQGGEQFF
>TRBV13|TRBD1|once|TRBJ1-2
TGTGCCAGCAGCGCTCCCCGACAGGGGGCTAACTATGGCTACACCTTC
CASSAPRQGANYGYTF
>TRBV2|.|many|TRBJ1-2
TGTGCCAGCAGTGAAGTGGGGGCCTATGGCTACACCTTC
CASSEVGAYGYTF
>TRBV5-3|TRBD2|.|TRBJ2-5
TGTGCCAGAAGCCGCACCACGGGACTAGCGGGGGGGCCAGTCAGGGAGACCCAGTACTTC
CARSRTTGLAGGPVRETQYF
>TRBV5-8|.|.|TRBJ1-1
TGTGCCAGCAGCCCCCACAGGCGACCGAACACTGAAGCTTTCTTT
CASSPHRRPNTEAFF
>TRBV18|.|.|TRBJ2-5
TGTGCCAGCTCACCAGGCAGGGATGAAGAGACCCAGTACTTC
CASSPGRDEETQYF
>TRBV4-3|.|.|TRBJ2-7
TGCGCCAGCAGCCAAGAAGATAGTAGAATCTACGAGCAGTACTTC
CASSQEDSRIYEQYF
>TRBV30|TRBD1|.|TRBJ1-2
TGTGCCTGGTGGGGGGAGGGGGCCTATGGCTACACCTTC
CAWWGEGAYGYTF
>TRBV5-1|.|once|TRBJ2-6
TGCGCCAGCAGCCCAATTAGCTCTGGGGCCAACGTCCTGACTTTC
CASSPISSGANVLTF
>TRBV23-1|.|.|TRBJ2-7
TGCGCCAGCCCCCGGGACGGTCGTAGAAGCTCCTACGAGCAGTACTTC
CASPRDGRRSSYEQYF
>TRBV5-5|TRBD1|.|TRBJ1-1
TGTGCCAGCAGCCGGGGACAGGGGGATAACACTGAAGCTTTCTTT
CASSRGQGDNTEAFF
>TRBV2|.|once|TRBJ2-5
TGTGCCAGCAGTGTAAAGACCCAGTACTTC
CASSVKTQYF
>TRBV11-2|.|.|TRBJ2-3
TGTGCCAGCAGCTCCTGGACTGTTTCAAATACGCAGTATTTT
CASSSWTVSNTQYF
>TRBV5-1|TRBD1|.|TRBJ2-6
TGCGCCAGCAGCCCCAGACCGGGACAGGGGTCTGGGGCCAACGTCCTGACTTTC
CASSPRPGQGSGANVLTF
>TRBV30|.|once|TRBJ1-5
TGTGCCTGGAGTCACCACGGCGGAATTGGCAATCAGCCCCAGCATTTT
CAWSHHGGIGNQPQHF
>TRBV2|.|.|TRBJ1-6
TGTGCCAGCACTGTCAGGGTGGATTCACCCCTCCACTTT
CASTVRVDSPLHF
>TRBV3-1/TRBV3-2|.|.|TRBJ1-1
TGTGCCAGCAGCCAAGGTGAAGTGACTGAAGCTTTCTTT
CASSQGEVTEAFF
>TRBV5-1|.|.|TRBJ2-5
TGCGCCAGCAGCTTGGCGGAGGGGGTTGAAGAGACCCAGTACTTC
CASSLAEGVEETQYF
>TRBV6-1|.|.|TRBJ1-6
TGTGCCAGCAGCGAAGGTGGGACCCCACTGAGGAATTCACCCCTCCACTTT
CASSEGGTPLRNSPLHF
>TRBV7-8|.|.|TRBJ2-1
TGTGCCAGCAAGACGAGGGGCGGAAATGAGCAGTTCTTC
CASKTRGGNEQFF
>TRBV6-2/TRBV6-3|TRBD2|.|TRBJ2-3
TGTGCCAGCAGCCGGGGGGGCCAGGCAGATACGCAGTATTTT
CASSRGGQADTQYF
>TRBV3-1/TRBV3-2|TRBD1|.|TRBJ1-2
TGTGCCAGCAGCCAAGTTTTGGGGACAGGGGGCTACACCTTC
CASSQVLGTGGYTF
>TRBV12-3/TRBV12-4|.|.|TRBJ2-1
TGTGCCAGCAGTTTCCCTCAGGGAGAGCAGTTCTTC
CASSFPQGEQFF
>TRBV9|.|once|TRBJ1-6
TGTGCCAGCAGCAGGAGGGACCATAATTCACCCCTCCACTTT
CASSRRDHNSPLHF
>TRBV6-5|.|.|TRBJ2-1
TGTGCCAGCAACACAATTAGGGGGGGCCATGAGCAGTTCTTC
CASNTIRGGHEQFF
>TRBV5-1|.|.|TRBJ1-1
TGCGCCAGCAGCTCAGTAGGGGGGAACACTGAAGCTTTCTTT
CASSSVGGNTEAFF
>TRBV27|.|.|TRBJ2-3
TGTGCCAGCAGTTTAACGGGCACAGATACGCAGTATTTT
CASSLTGTDTQYF
>TRBV15|.|.|TRBJ1-1
TGTGCCACCAGAAGAGCAATACAGGAAACTGAAGCTTTCTTT
CATRRAIQETEAFF
>TRBV19|.|.|TRBJ2-6
TGTGCCAGTAGTACCCCCCGGGGCACAATCAGCTCTGGGGCCAACGTCCTGACTTTC
CASSTPRGTISSGANVLTF
>TRBV6-2/TRBV6-3|.|few|TRBJ2-7
TGTGCCAGCAGCCTCGGGACCCAGACCCCTGGGCAGTACTTC
CASSLGTQTPGQYF
>TRBV7-9|.|.|TRBJ1-2
TGTGCCAGCAGCTTGGACAGCGCTGGCTACACCTTC
CASSLDSAGYTF
>TRBV7-9|TRBD2|.|TRBJ2-5
TGTGCCACCTCCAGACTAGCGGGGGGGCTTGCACAAGAGACCCAGTACTTC
CATSRLAGGLAQETQYF
>TRBV29-1|.|.|TRBJ2-5
TGCAGCGTTGATATGGGACGCCAAGAGACCCAGTACTTC
CSVDMGRQETQYF
>TRBV19|.|.|TRBJ1-1
TGTGCCAGTAGTATATTTGGCACTGAAGCTTTCTTT
CASSIFGTEAFF
>TRBV27|TRBD1|.|TRBJ1-1
TGTGCCAGCAGTTTACTAGGGGACAGGGCGAACACTGAAGCTTTCTTT
CASSLLGDRANTEAFF
>TRBV5-6|TRBD1|.|TRBJ1-2
TGTGCCAGCAGCCGGCCCCGAACAGGGGGCAGGAGCTATGGCTACACCTTC
CASSRPRTGGRSYGYTF
>TRBV3-1/TRBV3-2|TRBD1|.|TRBJ1-2
TGTGCCAGCAGCCATACAGGGGGGAAATACTATGGCTACACCTTC
CASSHTGGKYYGYTF
>TRBV30|.|once|TRBJ1-4
TGTGCCTGGAGTGGGGGGACTTGGGAAAAACTGTTTTTT
CAWSGGTWEKLFF